The sequence of this TCR beta chain was determined in a study of T cell responses to AZD1222 COVID-19 vaccine. The wider study: Pooled samples include second doses given at about 4 or 12 weeks.

Measured with immunoSEQ multiplex PCR; TCRdb has only the in-frame clones, and not every one. The sample gives about 110,000 clones, 86% of which show up once; 3% to 3.5% is in the top ten. V dropped 1 base and J dropped 7; count of bases not matched to a gene: 15. Germline V lookup: CDR1 LGHNA, CDR2 YNFKEQ. This CDR3 region has 17 residues. The TCR sequence derives from an adult in good health. The V gene is TRBV4-2, the J gene TRBJ1-2; 7 bases are shared with TRBD1. The sequences come from peripheral blood, collected on day 0 of AZD1222 vaccination. The CDR3 is CASSQALGDSPFSGYTF. DNA of the CDR3: TGTGCCAGCAGCCAAGCCTTAGGGGACAGTCCCTTCAGTGGCTACACCTTC.